These 22 T cell receptor beta chains originate from one sample sequenced in a study of T cell repertoires in cytomegalovirus infection. TCRdb itself ran the reads through MiXCR, one entry per CDR3 protein. Of around 280,000 distinct CDR3 sequences detected, approximately 8.9% appear once; the ten largest clones hold over 2.5%. Sequencing was done on a sample of PBMCs. These TCRs come from a human donor in good health (CMV status not recorded). Some clones in this sample may be carry-over from other donors' samples.

The table lists this clonotype with many counts. CDR3 in DNA: TGTGCCAGCAGTTACATGACAGGGACCTCCACCGGGGAGCTGTTTTTT. It encodes CASSYMTGTSTGELFF. The rearrangement joins TRBV6-2 or TRBV6-3 to TRBJ2-2, with TRBD1 matching 7 bases. CDR1 and CDR2 (germline): MNHEY, SVGEGT. J lost 4 bases, V lost 2 bases, and 7 bases had no gene match. This CDR3 region has 16 residues.

This clonotype was seen repeatedly, ten times or more. The chain recombines TRBV6-5 with TRBJ2-1; D is uncertain. The CDR3 contains 14 residues. Germline CDR1 MNHEY, CDR2 SVGAGI. V lost 0 bases to trimming and J lost 2 bases, with 5 bases between them. CDR3 sequence (DNA): TGTGCCAGCAGTTACTCGACGGCCTACAATGAGCAGTTCTTC. This translates into CASSYSTAYNEQFF.

This clonotype appeared many times. The chain is built from TRBV11-3 and TRBJ1-5, with D tentatively TRBD1 (6 bases). Germline V gene lookup returns CDR1 SGHNT and CDR2 YENEEA. The CDR3 sequence is 17 residues long. Trimming removed 5 bases from V and 0 bases from J, with 17 bases in between. The CDR3: CASSTSRGRYSNQPQHF. In DNA, the CDR3 is TGTGCCAGCAGCACCTCCAGGGGCAGATATAGCAATCAGCCCCAGCATTTT.

This clonotype came up many times. The gene calls are TRBV7-9 and TRBJ2-7, with a possible D match to TRBD1 (6 bases). V was trimmed by 5 bases and J by 6 bases, leaving 17 bases between them. The CDR3 extends over 14 amino acids. Germline CDR1 and CDR2: SEHNR and FQNEAQ (reference sequence). The CDR3 nucleotides are TGTGCCAGCAGCCCCGGGACACGAGATCCCGAGCAGTACGTC. Its translation: CASSPGTRDPEQYV.

The sample holds many counts of this clonotype. The V gene is TRBV5-1, the J gene TRBJ2-7, with TRBD1 matching 10 bases. Trimming took 3 bases from V and 0 from J; bases not matched to a gene: 3. Germline V gene data show CDR1 as SGHRS and CDR2 as YFSETQ. The CDR3 loop spans 15 amino acids. In DNA form, the CDR3 reads TGCGCCAGCAGCTGGACAGGGGGGAGCTCCTACGAGCAGTACTTC. Translation gives CASSWTGGSSYEQYF.

In this sample, this clonotype turned up many times. This chain joins TRBV11-1 and TRBJ2-5, with unresolved D. The CDR3 is 13 residues long. Germline loops: CDR1 SGHAT, CDR2 FQDESV (reference sequence). Deletions cut 2 bases from V and 4 bases from J, with 8 bases between. DNA for the CDR3: TGTGCCAGCAGCTTACGGGTCCGAGAGACCCAGTACTTC. Translation gives CASSLRVRETQYF.

Only a few counts were recorded for this clonotype. The genes are TRBV20-1 and TRBJ2-1; the D gene is possibly TRBD1 (5 bases). The CDR3 covers 16 residues. In germline, CDR1 is DFQATT, CDR2 SNEGSKA (reference sequence). V was trimmed by 4 bases and J by 7 bases, leaving 23 bases between them. Written as DNA, the CDR3 is TGCAGTGCTATCCGCCCTACTGGCGGACAACCGAATGAGCAGTTCTTC. Its protein product is CSAIRPTGGQPNEQFF.

This clonotype occurred many times. The chain links TRBV5-6 to TRBJ2-1; the D is unclear. This CDR3 is built from 13 residues. Germline CDR1 SGHDT, CDR2 YYEEEE. Trimming cost V 0 bases and J 3 bases, with 4 bases left between them. CDR3 sequence reads: CASSLELYNEQFF. The CDR3 nucleotides read TGTGCCAGCAGCTTGGAGCTCTACAATGAGCAGTTCTTC.

This clonotype was seen ten or more times. The V gene is TRBV5-1, the J gene TRBJ2-5; 8 bases fit TRBD2. Germline CDR1 and CDR2: SGHRS and YFSETQ. The CDR3 length is 15 residues. Germline trimming cut 1 base from V and 4 bases from J; bases unmatched to any gene: 6. CDR3 sequence: CASSLISGGGETQYF. The CDR3 coding sequence is TGCGCCAGCAGCTTGATCAGCGGGGGCGGAGAGACCCAGTACTTC.

This clonotype occurred many times. The chain employs TRBV10-3 and TRBJ2-1, with D hard to call. Germline V gene data show CDR1 as ENHRY and CDR2 as SYGVKD. V dropped 4 bases and J dropped 5 bases, with 3 bases sitting between them. The CDR3 contains 11 residues. The CDR3 region has the DNA TGTGCCATCAGTGCAAACAATGAGCAGTTCTTC. It is translated as CAISANNEQFF.

The chain carries TRBV6-5 and TRBJ2-2, with 11 bases identical to TRBD2. This CDR3 has 18 residues. Germline CDR1 reads MNHEY; CDR2 reads SVGAGI. Losses at the gene ends were 0 bases for V and 6 bases for J; bases not matched to a gene: 9. CDR3 in amino acids: CASSYSKGLAGWAGELFF. In DNA form, the CDR3 reads TGTGCCAGCAGTTACTCGAAAGGACTAGCGGGCTGGGCCGGGGAGCTGTTTTTT.

This clonotype was found many times. This sequence joins TRBV6-2 or TRBV6-3 and TRBJ2-7; D is tentatively TRBD1 or TRBD2 (5 bases each). The germline V and J ends were trimmed by 0 bases and 0 bases, with 9 bases remaining between them. This CDR3 region has 15 residues. Germline V gives CDR1 MNHEY, CDR2 SVGEGT. CDR3 sequence: CASSYSRGDSYEQYV. CDR3 DNA: TGTGCCAGCAGTTACTCGAGAGGGGACTCCTACGAGCAGTACGTC.

In this sample, this clonotype turned up many times. V is TRBV12-3 or TRBV12-4 and J is TRBJ1-5, with D hard to call. V gave up 2 bases and J gave up 3 bases, with 5 bases separating them. The CDR3 covers 13 residues. CDR3 protein: CASSLSTNQPQHF. The CDR3 region has the DNA TGTGCCAGCAGTTTATCGACCAATCAGCCCCAGCATTTT.

This clonotype was found a few times. The chain joins TRBV29-1 to TRBJ2-1; tentative D call: TRBD2 (6 bases). The CDR3 has 15 residues. Germline CDR1 is SQVTM and CDR2 is ANQGSEA. The ends were cut back, 5 bases at V and 9 bases at J, with 23 bases in the middle. CDR3 sequence (DNA): TGCAGCGTTAAGGGAGGCTTGGAGGCCTGGGGTGAGCAGTTCTTC. Translating gives CSVKGGLEAWGEQFF.

The table lists this clonotype with many counts. The chain employs TRBV7-2 and TRBJ1-5; D gene ambiguous. Trimming stripped 1 base from V and 5 bases from J, with 6 bases between. The germline V gene has CDR1 SGHTA and CDR2 FQGNSA. The CDR3 is made up of 13 amino acids. CDR3 protein: CASSLGVYQPQHF. The CDR3 nucleotides are TGTGCCAGCAGCTTAGGGGTCTATCAGCCCCAGCATTTT.

There are many counts of this clonotype. The V call is TRBV19, the J call TRBJ1-1; 8 bases agree with TRBD1. With V trimmed by 3 bases and J by 1 base, 1 base remained unmatched. The CDR3 runs 14 residues. Germline assignment: CDR1 LNHDA and CDR2 SQIVND (reference sequence). The CDR3 region has the DNA TGTGCCAGTAGTATCGGACAGGGGAACACTGAAGCTTTCTTT. Translation: CASSIGQGNTEAFF.

This clonotype appeared many times. This rearrangement joins TRBV20-1 to TRBJ1-1; D remains unclear. Germline CDR1 reads DFQATT; CDR2 reads SNEGSKA (reference sequence). This CDR3 has 13 residues. Trimming removed 0 bases from V and 4 bases from J, with 9 bases in between. The CDR3 DNA is TGCAGTGCTAGAGATGGCCAGACCACTGAAGCTTTCTTT. It translates to CSARDGQTTEAFF.

This clonotype was detected ten times or more. CDR3 coding DNA: TGTGCCAGCAGCTTATCTGGACTAGCGGGGGGTAGTGAGCAGTTCTTC. It translates to CASSLSGLAGGSEQFF. J is TRBJ2-1 and V is TRBV7-2; 14 bases fit TRBD2. The CDR3 contains 16 residues. V was pared by 2 bases and J by 9 bases, with 6 bases of the junction left unmatched. Germline V CDR1 and CDR2: SGHTA, FQGNSA.

The chain uses TRBV6-5 and TRBJ1-1; 8 bases line up with TRBD1. CDR1 MNHEY and CDR2 SVGAGI come from the germline V gene. The V segment lost 2 bases and the J segment 11 bases; nucleotides outside the gene matches: 7. The CDR3 sequence is 13 residues long. The CDR3 DNA follows: TGTGCCAGCAGTTACGCTAGGACAGGGCCGGCTTTCTTT. It yields the protein CASSYARTGPAFF.

This clonotype has ten or more counts. The CDR3 DNA reads TGTGCCAGCAGTGATGGCAGGGACTATGGCTACACCTTC. Encoded protein: CASSDGRDYGYTF. V gene TRBV2 combines with J gene TRBJ1-2; a weak D match, TRBD1 (5 bases). CDR3 size: 13 residues. The V gene lost 3 bases and the J gene lost 3 bases, with 8 bases spanning the gap. CDR1 is SNHLY and CDR2 is FYNNEI in the germline V gene.

This clonotype came up many times. J is TRBJ2-5 and V is TRBV6-2 or TRBV6-3; 13 nucleotides agree with TRBD2. The J segment lost 0 bases and the V segment lost 0 bases, leaving 7 bases of the junction unmatched. Germline V gene sequence: CDR1 MNHEY, CDR2 SVGEGT. This CDR3 spans 19 amino acids. The CDR3 is CASSYSRLAGGPYQETQYF. CDR3 nucleotides: TGTGCCAGCAGTTACTCAAGACTAGCGGGGGGCCCGTACCAAGAGACCCAGTACTTC.

There are many counts of this clonotype. The chain is built from TRBV28 and TRBJ1-2; D is uncertain. The length of the CDR3 is 11 residues. CDR1 and CDR2 (germline): MDHEN, SYDVKM. V lost 7 bases, J lost 8 bases, and 11 bases lay in between. In nucleotides, the CDR3 is TGTGCCAGCACCGGGGTTGGAGGCTACACCTTC. It encodes CASTGVGGYTF.